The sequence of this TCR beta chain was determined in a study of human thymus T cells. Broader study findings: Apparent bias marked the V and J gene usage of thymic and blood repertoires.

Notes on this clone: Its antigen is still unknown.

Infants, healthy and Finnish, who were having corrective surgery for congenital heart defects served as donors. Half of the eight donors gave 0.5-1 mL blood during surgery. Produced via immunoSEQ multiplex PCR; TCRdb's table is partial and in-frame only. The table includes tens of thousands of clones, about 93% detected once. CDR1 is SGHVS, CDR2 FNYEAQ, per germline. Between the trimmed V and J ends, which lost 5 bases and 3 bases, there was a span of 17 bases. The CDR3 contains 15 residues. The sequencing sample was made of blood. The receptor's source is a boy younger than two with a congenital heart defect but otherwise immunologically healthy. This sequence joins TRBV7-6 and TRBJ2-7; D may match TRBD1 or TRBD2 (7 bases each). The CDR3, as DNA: TGTGCCAGCAGCCCCAGGGGGGGGCATCGCTACGAGCAGTACTTC. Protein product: CASSPRGGHRYEQYF. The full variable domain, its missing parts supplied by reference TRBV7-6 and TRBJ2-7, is GAGVSQSPRYKVTKRGQDVALRCDPISGHVSLYWYRQALGQGPEFLTYFNYEAQQDKSGLPNDRFSAERPEGSISTLTIQRTEQRDSAMYRCASSPRGGHRYEQYFGPGTRLTVT.